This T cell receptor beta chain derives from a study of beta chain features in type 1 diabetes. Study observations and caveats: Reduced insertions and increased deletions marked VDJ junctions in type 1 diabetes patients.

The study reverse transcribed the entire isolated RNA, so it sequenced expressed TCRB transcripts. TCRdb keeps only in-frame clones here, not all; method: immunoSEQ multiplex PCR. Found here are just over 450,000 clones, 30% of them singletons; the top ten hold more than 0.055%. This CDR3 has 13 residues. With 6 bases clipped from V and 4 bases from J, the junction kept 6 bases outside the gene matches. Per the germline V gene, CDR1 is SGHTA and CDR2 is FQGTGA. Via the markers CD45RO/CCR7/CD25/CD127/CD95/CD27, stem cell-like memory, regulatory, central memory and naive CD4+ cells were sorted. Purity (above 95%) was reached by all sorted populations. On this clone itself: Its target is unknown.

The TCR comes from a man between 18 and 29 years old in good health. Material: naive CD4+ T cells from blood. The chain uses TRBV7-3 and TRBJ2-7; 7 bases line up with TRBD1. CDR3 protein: CASSSGTEYEQYF. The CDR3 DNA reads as TGTGCCAGCAGTTCCGGGACAGAATACGAGCAGTACTTC.